This entry lists 13 T cell receptor beta chains sequenced from one sample in a study of T cells after yellow fever vaccination. TCRdb analysed the 5' RACE reads with MiXCR anew, one entry per CDR3 protein. The sample consists of approximately 160,000 distinct CDR3 sequences, around 9.3% of them appearing once. Material: CD8+ T cells sorted from PBMCs, obtained 45 days after the yellow fever booster vaccination. Receptors originate from a young man who received the YFV17D yellow fever vaccine.

V and J are TRBV4-1 and TRBJ2-7; D possibly corresponds to TRBD2 (5 bases). Trimming removed 0 bases from V and 3 bases from J, with 12 bases in between. Germline CDR1 and CDR2: MGHRA and YSYEKL. This CDR3 is 15 amino acids long. The chain's CDR3 is CASSQDPEGYYEQYF. CDR3 sequence (DNA): TGCGCCAGCAGCCAAGATCCAGAGGGCTACTACGAGCAGTACTTC.

The table lists this clonotype with a few counts. The chain recombines TRBV6-5 with TRBJ2-7; a weak D match, TRBD2 (6 bases). From germline, CDR1 is MNHEY and CDR2 SVGAGI. Trimming shortened V by 6 bases and J by 6 bases, and 15 bases separated the two germline ends. CDR3 size: 13 residues. CDR3 amino acids: CASREGTFGEQYV. The CDR3 nucleotides are TGTGCCAGCAGGGAGGGGACTTTCGGCGAGCAGTACGTC.

This clonotype has just a few counts. The chain is built from TRBV20-1 and TRBJ2-5; the match to TRBD1 covers 11 bases. Germline trimming cut 7 bases from V and 2 bases from J; bases unmatched to any gene: 6. Per the germline V gene, CDR1 is DFQATT and CDR2 is SNEGSKA (reference sequence). CDR3 length: 14 amino acids. For the CDR3, the DNA is TGCAGTGGAGAGGACAGGGGGCCTCAAGAGACCCAGTACTTC. As protein: CSGEDRGPQETQYF.

Many counts were recorded for this clonotype. The chain carries TRBV27 and TRBJ1-1; 9 nucleotides line up with TRBD1. Germline V gives CDR1 MNHEY, CDR2 SMNVEV (reference sequence). V shed 7 bases and J 2 bases; nucleotides not matched to a gene: 5. The CDR3 is made up of 14 amino acids. For the CDR3, the DNA is TGTGCCAGCACTCTGACAGGGGGAAACACTGAAGCTTTCTTT. Translating it yields CASTLTGGNTEAFF.

The chain joins TRBV7-8 to TRBJ1-5; TRBD1 is a possible D gene (5 bases). Germline V gene data show CDR1 as SGHVS and CDR2 as FQNEAQ. Trimming stripped 0 bases from V and 4 bases from J, with 10 bases between. This CDR3 comprises 15 residues. The CDR3: CASSLAEGLNQPQHF. CDR3 DNA sequence: TGTGCCAGCAGCTTAGCTGAGGGGTTGAATCAGCCCCAGCATTTT. Full variable domain (outside the CDR3, taken from reference TRBV7-8 and TRBJ1-5): GAGVSQSPRYKVAKRGQDVALRCDPISGHVSLFWYQQALGQGPEFLTYFQNEAQLDKSGLPSDRFFAERPEGSVSTLKIQRTQQEDSAVYLCASSLAEGLNQPQHFGDGTRLSIL.

This chain connects TRBV7-9 to TRBJ2-3; D unclear. CDR1 is SEHNR, CDR2 FQNEAQ, per germline (reference sequence). The CDR3 is made up of 11 amino acids. V lost 3 bases and J 9 bases, leaving 7 bases between the germline ends. The DNA for the CDR3 is TGTGCCAGCAGCTTTCTGGCCACGCAGTATTTT. Translating gives CASSFLATQYF.

This clonotype was observed a handful of times. The V gene is TRBV28, the J gene TRBJ1-2; 8 bases fit TRBD1. Trimming at V came to 5 bases and at J to 2 bases, leaving 10 bases not matched to a gene. The CDR3 length is 16 residues. Per the germline V gene, CDR1 is MDHEN and CDR2 is SYDVKM. The chain's CDR3 is CASSPTAGQGNYGYTF. Here the CDR3 DNA reads TGTGCCAGCAGTCCCACCGCCGGACAGGGCAACTATGGCTACACCTTC.

The chain has TRBV18 and TRBJ2-7; the match to TRBD2 covers 9 bases. This CDR3 is built from 15 residues. Unmatched junction bases numbered 5, after V lost 3 bases and J lost 2 bases. From germline, CDR1 is KGHSH and CDR2 LQKENI. The CDR3, as DNA: TGTGCCAGCTCACCGGCTAGCGGGATGACCTACGAGCAGTACTTC. Amino acids: CASSPASGMTYEQYF.

Ten or more counts support this clonotype. The chain has TRBV7-9 and TRBJ1-6; D remains ambiguous. The CDR3 has 15 residues. The V gene's germline CDR1 is SEHNR and CDR2 FQNEAQ (reference sequence). The V end was cut by 3 bases, the J end by 0 bases, with 6 bases between. The CDR3 region is CASSFAGSYNSPLHF. The CDR3 DNA follows: TGTGCCAGCAGCTTCGCAGGCTCCTATAATTCACCCCTCCACTTT.

This clonotype was observed many times. V is TRBV28 and J is TRBJ2-2, with a tentative D call TRBD2 (5 bases). V was trimmed by 4 bases and J by 2 bases, leaving 14 bases between them. The length of the CDR3 is 16 residues. CDR1 and CDR2 from the germline V gene are MDHEN and SYDVKM. The CDR3 protein is CASSSTGRANTGELFF. CDR3 coding DNA: TGTGCCAGCAGTTCTACCGGGCGGGCAAACACCGGGGAGCTGTTTTTT. The variable domain in full, completed from reference TRBV28 and TRBJ2-2, reads DVKVTQSSRYLVKRTGEKVFLECVQDMDHENMFWYRQDPGLGLRLIYFSYDVKMKEKGDIPEGYSVSREKKERFSLILESASTNQTSMYLCASSSTGRANTGELFFGEGSRLTVL.

The table lists this clonotype with a few counts. The chain employs TRBV2 and TRBJ2-7; D might be TRBD1 or TRBD2, each matching 5 bases. Germline assignment: CDR1 SNHLY and CDR2 FYNNEI. Deletions cut 2 bases from V and 6 bases from J, with 14 bases between. This CDR3 region has 14 residues. The CDR3 nucleotides read TGTGCCAGCAGTGAATATCGAGGGGAAGGCGAGCAGTACTTC. It codes for CASSEYRGEGEQYF.

There are many counts of this clonotype. The chain uses TRBV27 and TRBJ2-1, with D tentatively TRBD1 or TRBD2 (7 bases each). Per the germline V gene, CDR1 is MNHEY and CDR2 is SMNVEV (reference sequence). The CDR3 has 12 residues. V lost 5 bases and J 9 bases, leaving 11 bases between the germline ends. The CDR3 spells CASSTGEGEQFF. CDR3 bases: TGTGCCAGCAGTACAGGGGAGGGTGAGCAGTTCTTC.

The sample holds many counts of this clonotype. The chain joins TRBV4-3 to TRBJ2-1; D is possibly TRBD2 (5 bases). The V gene lost 7 bases and the J gene lost 0 bases, with 16 bases spanning the gap. CDR1 LGHNA and CDR2 YSLEER come from the germline V gene. The CDR3 runs 16 residues. The DNA for the CDR3 is TGCGCCAGCACCCCCACGGCGGGTAGCTCCTACAATGAGCAGTTCTTC. This sequence encodes CASTPTAGSSYNEQFF.